Reported below is one T cell receptor (beta chain). Its target is not known. The PCR contained 60 Vbeta and 13 Jbeta primers. The assay was immunoSEQ multiplex PCR, and TCRdb's table has in-frame clones only and misses some. Altogether roughly 160,000 clones are present, approximately 80% being singletons, with the ten largest covering around 1.3%. Unrecorded immune exposure was likely among donors, who were nominally healthy when sampled. These data belong to a study of cytomegalovirus exposure and HLA in healthy donors. General study points: Most TCR sequences were seen very rarely across donors, but some public TCRs occurred in many. Later on, a genetic analysis was performed. It linked a missense variant in DCLRE1C with V- and J-gene trimming of TCR beta.

The CDR3 sequence is 15 residues long. Trimming at V came to 6 bases and at J to 0 bases, leaving 6 bases not matched to a gene. The germline V gene encodes CDR1 MNHNS and CDR2 SASEGT. This sequence was found in a boy between 2 and 10 years old in good health and CMV-seronegative. The sample comprised PBMCs. V gene TRBV6-1 combines with J gene TRBJ1-2; 8 nucleotides agree with TRBD1. The CDR3 spells CASRNHRGANYGYTF. CDR3 DNA: TGTGCCAGCAGAAACCACAGGGGGGCTAACTATGGCTACACCTTC.